These 27 T cell receptor beta chains originate from one sample sequenced in a study of technical replicates of blood from a few donors. Measured with immunoSEQ multiplex PCR; TCRdb has only the in-frame clones, and not every one. The sample yields fewer than 85,000 clones, roughly 94% seen once. The sequencing sample was made of T cells isolated from PBMCs. The receptors shown here come from a human donor in good health.

The rearrangement uses TRBV4-1 and TRBJ1-1; 7 bases line up with TRBD1. The CDR3 length is 16 residues. Germline lookup yields CDR1 MGHRA and CDR2 YSYEKL. The V gene end was trimmed by 4 bases and the J gene end by 1 base; junction bases not matched to a gene: 9. The CDR3 here is CASSRSDRVQNTEAFF. CDR3 in DNA: TGCGCCAGCAGCCGATCCGACAGGGTGCAGAACACTGAAGCTTTCTTT.

V gene TRBV7-2 combines with J gene TRBJ2-7; possible D gene TRBD1, 5 bases. The CDR3 has 15 amino acids. In germline, CDR1 is SGHTA, CDR2 FQGNSA. V dropped 1 base and J dropped 3 bases, with 13 bases sitting between them. In nucleotides, the CDR3 is TGTGCCAGCAGCTTAGGGCTGGGGCCAAACTACGAGCAGTACTTC. It yields the protein CASSLGLGPNYEQYF.

CDR3: CASRDRGLVEKLFF. DNA of the CDR3: TGTGCCAGCAGAGACAGGGGGCTTGTTGAAAAACTGTTTTTT. The chain combines TRBV27 with TRBJ1-4; 10 nucleotides match TRBD1. Trimming removed 6 bases from V and 7 bases from J; junction bases left unmatched: 5. This CDR3 contains 14 residues. Germline loops: CDR1 MNHEY, CDR2 SMNVEV (reference sequence).

V usage is TRBV28 and J usage is TRBJ1-2, with D tentatively TRBD1 (6 bases). V lost 7 bases and J 5 bases, leaving 11 bases between the germline ends. The CDR3 has 12 amino acids. Per the germline V gene, CDR1 is MDHEN and CDR2 is SYDVKM. Written as DNA, the CDR3 is TGTGCCAGCAATAGGCAGGGGTATGGCTACACCTTC. This encodes CASNRQGYGYTF.

This clone was counted a single time. V and J are TRBV11-2 and TRBJ2-3; 10 nucleotides match TRBD2. V was pared by 5 bases and J by 1 base, with 12 bases of the junction left unmatched. This CDR3 is 18 amino acids long. Germline V gives CDR1 SGHAT, CDR2 FQNNGV. DNA for the CDR3: TGTGCCAGCAGCGTAATCCCGGGACTAGCGAAAGGCACAGATACGCAGTATTTT. This codes for CASSVIPGLAKGTDTQYF.

The DNA for the CDR3 is TGTGCCAGTAGTATCCGACAGGGGAATGGCTACACCTTC. Translating it yields CASSIRQGNGYTF. V gene TRBV19 combines with J gene TRBJ1-2; 8 bases line up with TRBD1. This CDR3 has 13 amino acids. Trimming cost V 3 bases and J 6 bases; bases outside gene matches: 3. From germline, CDR1 is LNHDA and CDR2 SQIVND (reference sequence).

This rearrangement joins TRBV7-2 to TRBJ2-2, with 7 bases lining up with TRBD1. Germline loops: CDR1 SGHTA, CDR2 FQGNSA. The V and J ends lost 5 bases and 7 bases, in that order; junction bases with no gene match: 10. CDR3 length: 15 amino acids. CDR3 amino acids: CASSARQGSNGELFF. DNA for the CDR3: TGTGCCAGCAGCGCCCGACAGGGAAGTAACGGGGAGCTGTTTTTT.

V gene TRBV5-6 combines with J gene TRBJ2-4; no clear D gene. This CDR3 spans 12 amino acids. Germline loops: CDR1 SGHDT, CDR2 YYEEEE. Trimming pared 4 bases from V and 6 bases from J, leaving 8 bases between. CDR3 nucleotides: TGTGCCAGCAGCCCGGGTGGAAACATTCAGTACTTC. It is translated as CASSPGGNIQYF.

This clone appeared once. V is TRBV7-8 and J is TRBJ2-1; no firm D call. The germline V gene encodes CDR1 SGHVS and CDR2 FQNEAQ. The V gene lost 0 bases and the J gene lost 9 bases, with 12 bases spanning the gap. The CDR3 has 14 residues. CDR3 region: CASSLAQLSGEQFF. In nucleotides, the CDR3 is TGTGCCAGCAGCTTAGCACAGCTCTCAGGTGAGCAGTTCTTC.

The rearrangement joins TRBV6-5 to TRBJ1-2; TRBD1 is a possible D gene (5 bases). The germline gives CDR1 MNHEY, CDR2 SVGAGI. Trimming pared 6 bases from V and 3 bases from J, leaving 14 bases between. This CDR3 has 14 amino acids. This CDR3 is CASSPAGSDYGYTF. CDR3 nucleotide sequence: TGTGCCAGCAGCCCTGCAGGGTCGGACTATGGCTACACCTTC.

In the case of this clone: One end of the junction is discordant with germline, which a read error may explain. V gene TRBV7-2 combines with J gene TRBJ1-5; D remains unclear. The length of the CDR3 is 12 residues. Germline lookup yields CDR1 SGHTA and CDR2 FQGNSA. The CDR3 DNA reads TGTGCCAGCAGCTCAAGCACTCAGCCCCAGCATTTT. Protein product: CASSSSTQPQHF.

With respect to this clone: A read error may account for a junction end that differs from germline. The chain employs TRBV7-2 and TRBJ1-1, with D unresolved. The CDR3 extends over 9 amino acids. Germline CDR1 SGHTA, CDR2 FQGNSA. The CDR3 nucleotides read TGTGCCAGCTCTAGGTACCTTATCTTT. This codes for CASSRYLIF.

CDR3 residues: CASSLRLTEHNEQFF. The CDR3 DNA reads TGTGCCAGCAGCTTACGATTGACAGAGCACAATGAGCAGTTCTTC. The V gene is TRBV7-9, the J gene TRBJ2-1; possibly TRBD1 for D (5 bases). This CDR3 comprises 15 residues. Between the trimmed V and J ends, which lost 2 bases and 5 bases, there was a span of 13 bases. CDR1 SEHNR and CDR2 FQNEAQ come from the germline V gene (reference sequence). The full variable domain, in which reference TRBV7-9 and TRBJ2-1 provide the parts outside the CDR3, is DTGVSQNPRHKITKRGQNVTFRCDPISEHNRLYWYRQTLGQGPEFLTYFQNEAQLEKSRLLSDRFSAERPKGSFSTLEIQRTEQGDSAMYLCASSLRLTEHNEQFFGPGTRLTVL.

The rearrangement joins TRBV5-6 to TRBJ2-1; 7 bases line up with TRBD1. The CDR3 has 16 amino acids. V shed 9 bases and J 0 bases; nucleotides not matched to a gene: 12. Germline CDR1 SGHDT, CDR2 YYEEEE. DNA for the CDR3: TGTGCCAACGCCCCAGGACAGGAAAGCTCCTACAATGAGCAGTTCTTC. This codes for CANAPGQESSYNEQFF.

V usage is TRBV11-2 and J usage is TRBJ2-1; TRBD1 might be the D (6 bases). The CDR3 is made up of 15 amino acids. Germline CDR1 and CDR2: SGHAT and FQNNGV. With 6 bases removed from V and 10 bases from J, the gap between germline ends came to 22 bases. As DNA, the CDR3 is TGTGCCAGCAGTTCCCGGGACAACCTCCCGTCCGAGCAGTTCTTC. It translates to CASSSRDNLPSEQFF. Full variable domain (outside the CDR3, taken from reference TRBV11-2 and TRBJ2-1): EAGVAQSPRYKIIEKRQSVAFWCNPISGHATLYWYQQILGQGPKLLIQFQNNGVVDDSQLPKDRFSAERLKGVDSTLKIQPAKLEDSAVYLCASSSRDNLPSEQFFGPGTRLTVL.

The rearrangement joins TRBV11-2 to TRBJ2-7; TRBD2 aligns across 7 bases. This CDR3 is built from 13 residues. Per the germline V gene, CDR1 is SGHAT and CDR2 is FQNNGV. J gave up 7 bases and V 5 bases, and 8 bases lay outside the gene matches. In DNA, the CDR3 is TGTGCCAGCAGCCCAGGGACTACGGGTGAGCAGTACTTC. It specifies CASSPGTTGEQYF. Supplemented by reference TRBV11-2 and TRBJ2-7, the full variable domain reads EAGVAQSPRYKIIEKRQSVAFWCNPISGHATLYWYQQILGQGPKLLIQFQNNGVVDDSQLPKDRFSAERLKGVDSTLKIQPAKLEDSAVYLCASSPGTTGEQYFGPGTRLTVT.

This chain joins TRBV6-1 and TRBJ1-5; D may be TRBD1 (6 bases). Per germline, CDR1 MNHNS and CDR2 SASEGT. Trimming pared 6 bases from V and 8 bases from J, leaving 20 bases between. The length of the CDR3 is 15 residues. CDR3 sequence (DNA): TGTGCCAGCAGAGGGGGTGTAGCAGGCAGGGAGCCCCAGCATTTT. As protein: CASRGGVAGREPQHF.

V and J are TRBV4-1 and TRBJ2-7; 8 bases agree with TRBD1. This CDR3 region has 15 residues. J was trimmed by 2 bases and V by 2 bases; bases with no gene match: 5. Germline CDR1 reads MGHRA; CDR2 reads YSYEKL. Here the CDR3 DNA reads TGCGCCAGCAGCCAACCCCGACAGGGGACCTACGAGCAGTACTTC. It codes for CASSQPRQGTYEQYF.

This chain connects TRBV11-3 to TRBJ1-2; 9 nucleotides agree with TRBD1. Trimming cost V 6 bases and J 6 bases; bases outside gene matches: 8. CDR3 length: 14 amino acids. Germline CDR1 is SGHNT and CDR2 is YENEEA. The CDR3 is CASSPQTGGDGYTF. The CDR3 coding sequence is TGTGCCAGCAGTCCACAGACAGGGGGAGATGGCTACACCTTC.

The rearrangement joins TRBV27 to TRBJ1-6, with D possibly TRBD1 on 6 matching bases. Germline loops: CDR1 MNHEY, CDR2 SMNVEV (reference sequence). Trimming removed 6 bases at V and 6 bases at J, with 18 bases between. This CDR3 is 16 amino acids long. CDR3 protein: CASSFSAGVLNSPLHF. The CDR3 coding sequence is TGTGCCAGCAGCTTCTCGGCAGGGGTCCTTAATTCACCCCTCCACTTT.

This clone has only a few counts. The chain combines TRBV4-1 with TRBJ1-1; weak D call: TRBD1 (6 bases). CDR1 is MGHRA, CDR2 YSYEKL, per germline. Between the trimmed V and J ends, which lost 4 bases and 9 bases, there was a span of 12 bases. This CDR3 is 12 amino acids long. The CDR3 loop reads CASSPPDRQAFF. The CDR3 DNA is TGCGCCAGCAGCCCTCCGGACAGACAAGCTTTCTTT.

The gene calls are TRBV6-1 and TRBJ2-5; D remains ambiguous. The V end lost 4 bases, the J end lost 0 bases, and 9 bases lay between the germline ends. The CDR3 extends over 14 amino acids. CDR1 is MNHNS and CDR2 is SASEGT in the germline V gene. DNA of the CDR3: TGTGCCAGCAGTGTGGCCGGGTACCAAGAGACCCAGTACTTC. Protein sequence: CASSVAGYQETQYF.

The CDR3 loop reads CASSSGAAEGTQYF. The CDR3, as DNA: TGTGCCAGCAGCTCCGGGGCCGCGGAGGGGACCCAGTACTTC. The rearrangement uses TRBV7-7 and TRBJ2-5, with a possible D match to TRBD2 (6 bases). CDR1 is SSHAT and CDR2 is FNYEAQ in the germline V gene (reference sequence). Trimming cost V 4 bases and J 7 bases, with 16 bases left between them. This CDR3 has 14 amino acids.

This rearrangement joins TRBV18 to TRBJ2-1, with D possibly TRBD1 on 8 matching bases. This CDR3 is built from 15 residues. Germline V gives CDR1 KGHSH, CDR2 LQKENI. The V and J ends lost 5 bases and 3 bases respectively, with 14 bases between them. CDR3 residues: CASSSTGDYYNEQFF. The CDR3 bases are TGTGCCAGCTCATCGACAGGGGACTACTACAATGAGCAGTTCTTC.

The chain uses TRBV6-1 and TRBJ2-7; 7 bases agree with TRBD1. The CDR3 loop spans 13 amino acids. The germline V gene has CDR1 MNHNS and CDR2 SASEGT. V lost 6 bases to trimming and J lost 1 base; unmatched junction nucleotides: 3. The CDR3 DNA reads as TGTGCCAGCAGCAGGGGACAGTCCTACGAGCAGTACTTC. It codes for CASSRGQSYEQYF.

The J gene is TRBJ1-1, the V gene TRBV25-1; 10 nucleotides match TRBD1. The J segment lost 5 bases and the V segment lost 4 bases, leaving 7 bases of the junction unmatched. Per the germline V gene, CDR1 is MGHDK and CDR2 is SYGVNS. CDR3 length: 15 residues. CDR3 amino acids: CASSGYGQGGTEAFF. The CDR3 region has the DNA TGTGCCAGCAGTGGCTACGGACAGGGGGGAACTGAAGCTTTCTTT.

The chain is built from TRBV7-9 and TRBJ2-6; D is possibly TRBD2 (5 bases). The V end was cut by 8 bases, the J end by 0 bases, with 8 bases between. The CDR3 loop spans 14 amino acids. Germline values: CDR1 SEHNR, CDR2 FQNEAQ (reference sequence). The CDR3 spells CASGSNSGANVLTF. DNA of the CDR3: TGTGCCAGCGGGAGTAACTCTGGGGCCAACGTCCTGACTTTC.